The rows below give T cell receptor beta chains drawn from one sample of a study of blood T cell repertoires in COVID-19. Sequencing was performed with immunoSEQ multiplex PCR; in TCRdb, only in-frame clones are kept and a portion is missing. The data show 200,000 to 250,000 clones, around 84% seen once. Input material: peripheral blood. These receptors were taken from a man aged 25 to 45 with active or convalescent COVID-19. Both conserved end residues are part of each CDR3. The order of the fields is J gene, D gene, V gene, clone size, CDR3 protein, CDR3 DNA. D genes are given only for firm matches. Size tells how often a clone was seen (once, few, many) or the class of an expanded clone, and some rows leave it out.

>TRBJ2-5|TRBD1|TRBV7-9|few
CASSLDGTEETQYF
TGTGCCAGCAGCTTAGATGGGACAGAAGAGACCCAGTACTTC
>TRBJ1-2|-|TRBV12-3/TRBV12-4|-
CASSLGQTGGYTF
TGTGCCAGCAGTTTAGGGCAAACGGGAGGCTACACCTTC
>TRBJ2-3|-|TRBV3-1/TRBV3-2|-
CASSQVLTSTDTQYF
TGTGCCAGCAGCCAAGTCCTAACTAGCACAGATACGCAGTATTTT
>TRBJ1-6|-|TRBV28|-
CASSRDLGSPLHF
TGTGCCAGCAGCCGGGACTTGGGTTCACCCCTCCACTTT
>TRBJ2-7|TRBD1|TRBV9|-
CASGGQGADEQYF
TGTGCCAGCGGGGGACAGGGGGCGGACGAGCAGTACTTC
>TRBJ1-1|-|TRBV2|-
CASSEARGLEAFF
TGTGCCAGCAGTGAAGCTCGAGGGTTGGAAGCTTTCTTT
>TRBJ1-5|TRBD1|TRBV19|-
CASMGDRAGNQPQHF
TGTGCCAGTATGGGGGACAGGGCAGGCAATCAGCCCCAGCATTTT
>TRBJ1-2|-|TRBV4-2|-
CASSQDLLSNYGYTF
TGTGCCAGCAGCCAAGACTTACTGTCGAACTATGGCTACACCTTC
>TRBJ1-5|-|TRBV12-3/TRBV12-4|-
CASSPTGNQPQHF
TGTGCCAGCAGTCCTACCGGCAATCAGCCCCAGCATTTT
>TRBJ1-1|-|TRBV18|-
CASSPARGEGNTEAFF
TGTGCCAGCTCACCCGCGCGGGGCGAGGGGAACACTGAAGCTTTCTTT
>TRBJ1-6|-|TRBV5-6|once
CASSGGHNNSPLHF
TGTGCCAGCAGCGGGGGACATAATAATTCACCCCTCCACTTT
>TRBJ1-1|-|TRBV15|-
CATSRGFGQIISEAFF
TGTGCCACCAGCAGAGGTTTTGGGCAGATAATATCTGAAGCTTTCTTT
>TRBJ2-7|-|TRBV2|-
CASMRTPYEQYF
TGTGCCAGCATGCGGACACCCTACGAGCAGTACTTC
>TRBJ2-3|TRBD2|TRBV24-1|-
CATSDSGSGRTDTQYF
TGTGCCACCAGTGATTCGGGGAGCGGGAGAACAGATACGCAGTATTTT
>TRBJ2-6|-|TRBV24-1|-
CATSVTGANVLTF
TGTGCCACCAGTGTTACTGGGGCCAACGTCCTGACTTTC
>TRBJ2-3|-|TRBV6-2/TRBV6-3|-
CASSSEGQPREDTQYF
TGTGCCAGCAGTTCCGAGGGCCAACCGAGGGAAGATACGCAGTATTTT
>TRBJ1-2|-|TRBV7-9|few
CASSLGAKQGYTF
TGTGCCAGCAGCTTAGGGGCCAAACAGGGCTACACCTTC
>TRBJ2-5|-|TRBV12-3/TRBV12-4|-
CASSPGETQYF
TGTGCCAGCAGTCCAGGGGAGACCCAGTACTTC
>TRBJ2-3|-|TRBV24-1|-
CATSDPKGTSTDTQYF
TGTGCCACCAGTGATCCAAAGGGGACTAGCACAGATACGCAGTATTTT
>TRBJ2-1|TRBD2|TRBV6-1|-
CASSGALAGGGEQFF
TGTGCCAGCAGTGGAGCCCTAGCGGGAGGGGGTGAGCAGTTCTTC
>TRBJ2-3|TRBD2|TRBV3-1/TRBV3-2|-
CASSPDASGGPLDTQYF
TGTGCCAGCAGCCCTGACGCTAGCGGGGGCCCCTTAGATACGCAGTATTTT
>TRBJ2-7|TRBD2|TRBV18|-
CASSLSSGRAYEQYF
TGTGCCAGCTCACTATCAAGCGGGAGGGCCTACGAGCAGTACTTC
>TRBJ2-4|TRBD2|TRBV6-4|-
CASSERAGGLDIQYF
TGTGCCAGCAGTGAAAGAGCGGGGGGGCTGGACATTCAGTACTTC